This TCR beta chain was found in a study of cytomegalovirus exposure and HLA in healthy donors. Whole-study results and caveats: TCR beta chains numbering some 150 were designated cytomegalovirus-associated. When the data were analyzed later, several of the most significant clusters appeared to be linked to common viral pathogens.

On this clone itself: What it recognizes is unknown.

The V and J ends lost 5 bases and 4 bases respectively, with 8 bases between them. This CDR3 region has 12 residues. Per the germline V gene, CDR1 is SGHRS and CDR2 is YFSETQ. The PCR made use of 60 Vbeta and 13 Jbeta primers. Assay: immunoSEQ multiplex PCR; the TCRdb copy retains only in-frame clones and omits some. The sample records 220,000 or so clones, 65% to 85% being singletons. Sequencing was carried out using PBMCs. The rearrangement links TRBV5-1 to TRBJ2-3; D call uncertain. This clonotype was obtained from a man aged 45-60 years in good health and CMV-seronegative. CDR3 sequence: CASSIGADTQYF. In DNA form, the CDR3 reads TGCGCCAGCAGTATCGGAGCAGATACGCAGTATTTT.